These 8 T cell receptor beta chains were sequenced from one sample in a study of Graves' ophthalmopathy and Graves' hyperthyroidism. The TCR beta CDR3 regions underwent amplification from RNA transcripts. In the first round, RT-PCR was carried out with HTBI primers, and a multiplex PCR formed the second round. TCRdb reprocessed the multiplex PCR reads via MiXCR and lists one record per CDR3 protein. Among 500,000 to 600,000 distinct CDR3 sequences listed, 39% were seen once. Material: peripheral blood or thyroid tissue (not recorded which). The origin of the receptors is an adult man with Graves' hyperthyroidism.

This chain connects TRBV7-2 to TRBJ2-2, with 9 bases matching TRBD2. Germline V lookup: CDR1 SGHTA, CDR2 FQGNSA. Trimming took 5 bases from V and 5 from J; bases not matched to a gene: 12. The CDR3 is 17 amino acids. Written as DNA, the CDR3 is TGTGCCAGCAGCCCTGACGGACTAGCGTGGAAGACCGGGGAGCTGTTTTTT. It encodes CASSPDGLAWKTGELFF.

The rearrangement links TRBV29-1 to TRBJ1-2; 7 bases fit TRBD1. The CDR3 totals 13 residues. Germline assignment: CDR1 SQVTM and CDR2 ANQGSEA. The ends lost 4 bases at V and 6 bases at J; junction bases unmatched: 8. CDR3 in DNA: TGCAGCGTTGTCAACGACAGGGTCGATGGCTACACCTTC. As protein: CSVVNDRVDGYTF.

This clonotype appeared many times. The V call is TRBV10-2, the J call TRBJ2-7; TRBD1 might be the D (6 bases). Germline V gene sequence: CDR1 WSHSY, CDR2 SAAADI. The CDR3 covers 16 residues. Trimming removed 2 bases at V and 2 bases at J, with 16 bases between. The chain's CDR3 is CASSEGLAGVAYEQYF. The CDR3 DNA sequence: TGCGCCAGCAGTGAGGGTCTGGCAGGGGTGGCCTACGAGCAGTACTTC.

The J gene is TRBJ2-5, the V gene TRBV19; no reliable D call. Germline V gene sequence: CDR1 LNHDA, CDR2 SQIVND (reference sequence). This CDR3 region has 14 residues. V was cut by 1 base and J by 0 bases, with 6 bases left in between. CDR3 in DNA: TGTGCCAGTAGTATAGCGGCGAACCAAGAGACCCAGTACTTC. The encoded protein is CASSIAANQETQYF.

There are a few counts of this clonotype. This chain connects TRBV7-2 to TRBJ2-1, with 9 bases lining up with TRBD2. The V segment lost 5 bases and the J segment 4 bases; nucleotides outside the gene matches: 9. Per the germline V gene, CDR1 is SGHTA and CDR2 is FQGNSA. The CDR3 length is 16 residues. The CDR3 is CASSDRLAGKYNEQFF. The CDR3, as DNA: TGTGCCAGCAGCGACCGTCTAGCGGGAAAGTACAATGAGCAGTTCTTC.

This clonotype has a count of ten or more. The J gene is TRBJ1-1, the V gene TRBV29-1; maybe TRBD1 (6 bases). Germline assignment: CDR1 SQVTM and CDR2 ANQGSEA. CDR3 length equals 12 residues. Trimming stripped 4 bases from V and 1 base from J, with 7 bases between. The CDR3 spells CSVVGGNTEAFF. CDR3 bases: TGCAGCGTTGTAGGGGGGAACACTGAAGCTTTCTTT.

The CDR3 nucleotides are TGTGCCAGCAGCCAGGCAGGCTGGACCCAGTACTTC. As protein: CASSQAGWTQYF. This chain uses TRBV3-1 with TRBJ2-5; D remains unclear. The germline CDR1 and CDR2 sequences are LGHDT and YNNKEL (reference sequence). The germline V and J ends were trimmed by 3 bases and 7 bases, with 9 bases remaining between them. The CDR3 covers 12 residues.

The CDR3 DNA follows: TGCAGCGTTGAAGAAGGGGGCGACGGCTACACCTTC. It specifies CSVEEGGDGYTF. The genes are TRBV29-1 and TRBJ1-2, with 7 nucleotides matching TRBD1. The CDR3 runs 12 residues. Per germline, CDR1 SQVTM and CDR2 ANQGSEA. V lost 0 bases to trimming and J lost 8 bases; unmatched junction nucleotides: 3.